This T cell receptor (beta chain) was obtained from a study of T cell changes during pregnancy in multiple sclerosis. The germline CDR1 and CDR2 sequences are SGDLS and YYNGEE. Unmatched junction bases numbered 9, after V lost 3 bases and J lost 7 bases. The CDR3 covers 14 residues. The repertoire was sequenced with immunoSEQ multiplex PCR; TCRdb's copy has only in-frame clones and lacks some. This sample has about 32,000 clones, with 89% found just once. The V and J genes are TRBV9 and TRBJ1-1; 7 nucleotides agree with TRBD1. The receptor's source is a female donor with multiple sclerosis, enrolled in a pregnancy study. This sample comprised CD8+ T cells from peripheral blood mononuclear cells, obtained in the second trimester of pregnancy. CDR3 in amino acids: CASSDRIQGGEAFF. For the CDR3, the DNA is TGTGCCAGCAGCGACCGAATTCAGGGGGGTGAAGCTTTCTTT.